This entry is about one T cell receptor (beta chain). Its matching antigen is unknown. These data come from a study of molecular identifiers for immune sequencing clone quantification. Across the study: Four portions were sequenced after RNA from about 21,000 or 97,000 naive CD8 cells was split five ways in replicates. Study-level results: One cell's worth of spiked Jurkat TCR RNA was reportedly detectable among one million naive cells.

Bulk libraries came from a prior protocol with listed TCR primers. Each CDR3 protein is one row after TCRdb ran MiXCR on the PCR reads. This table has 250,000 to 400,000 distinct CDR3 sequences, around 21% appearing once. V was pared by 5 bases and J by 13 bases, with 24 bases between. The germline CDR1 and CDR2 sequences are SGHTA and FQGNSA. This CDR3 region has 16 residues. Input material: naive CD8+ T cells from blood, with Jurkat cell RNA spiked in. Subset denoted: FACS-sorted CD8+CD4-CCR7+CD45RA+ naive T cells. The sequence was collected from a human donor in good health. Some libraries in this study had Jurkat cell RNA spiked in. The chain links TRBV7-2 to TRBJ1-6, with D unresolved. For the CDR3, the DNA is TGTGCCAGCAGCCTACTACCACGCTCAGAGCCAGTCCCCCTCCACTTT. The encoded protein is CASSLLPRSEPVPLHF.